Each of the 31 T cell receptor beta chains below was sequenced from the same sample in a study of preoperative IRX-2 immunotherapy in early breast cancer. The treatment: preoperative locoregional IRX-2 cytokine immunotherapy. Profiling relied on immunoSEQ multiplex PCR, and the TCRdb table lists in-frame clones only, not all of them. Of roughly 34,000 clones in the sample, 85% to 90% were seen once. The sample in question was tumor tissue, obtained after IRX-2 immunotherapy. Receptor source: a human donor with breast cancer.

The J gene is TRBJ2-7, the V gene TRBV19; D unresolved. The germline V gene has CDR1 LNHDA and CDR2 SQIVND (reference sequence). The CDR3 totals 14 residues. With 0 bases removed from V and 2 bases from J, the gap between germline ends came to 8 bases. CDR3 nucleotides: TGTGCCAGTAGTATAGACAGCGTAACCTACGAGCAGTACTTC. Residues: CASSIDSVTYEQYF. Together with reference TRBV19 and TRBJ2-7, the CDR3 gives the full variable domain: DGGITQSPKYLFRKEGQNVTLSCEQNLNHDAMYWYRQDPGQGLRLIYYSQIVNDFQKGDIAEGYSVSREKKESFPLTVTSAQKNPTAFYLCASSIDSVTYEQYFGPGTRLTVT.

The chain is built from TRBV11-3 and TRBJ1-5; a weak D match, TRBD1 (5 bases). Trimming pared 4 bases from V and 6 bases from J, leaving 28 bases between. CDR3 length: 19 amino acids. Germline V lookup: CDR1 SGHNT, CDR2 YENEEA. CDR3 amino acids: CASSSERVASRGIGQPQHF. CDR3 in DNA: TGTGCCAGCAGCTCCGAGCGAGTCGCCTCAAGGGGTATCGGTCAGCCCCAGCATTTT.

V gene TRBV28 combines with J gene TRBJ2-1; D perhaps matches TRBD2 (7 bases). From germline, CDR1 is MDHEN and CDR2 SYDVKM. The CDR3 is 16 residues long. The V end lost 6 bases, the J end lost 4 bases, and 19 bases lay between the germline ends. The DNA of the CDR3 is TGTGCCAGCAGCCCCTCCCACGGGGGGCTGTACAATGAGCAGTTCTTC. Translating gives CASSPSHGGLYNEQFF.

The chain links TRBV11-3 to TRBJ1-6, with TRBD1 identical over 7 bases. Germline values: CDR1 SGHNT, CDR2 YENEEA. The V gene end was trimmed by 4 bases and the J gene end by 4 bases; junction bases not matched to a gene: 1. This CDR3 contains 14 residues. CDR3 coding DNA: TGTGCCAGCAGCTCGGGACAGTATAATTCACCCCTCCACTTT. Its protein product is CASSSGQYNSPLHF.

The CDR3 protein is CASSMAGASYEQYF. In DNA, the CDR3 is TGTGCCAGTAGTATGGCGGGAGCGTCCTACGAGCAGTACTTC. The genes are TRBV19 and TRBJ2-7; 7 positions match TRBD2. Germline V gene data show CDR1 as LNHDA and CDR2 as SQIVND (reference sequence). This CDR3 contains 14 residues. With 3 bases clipped from V and 1 base from J, the junction kept 3 bases outside the gene matches.

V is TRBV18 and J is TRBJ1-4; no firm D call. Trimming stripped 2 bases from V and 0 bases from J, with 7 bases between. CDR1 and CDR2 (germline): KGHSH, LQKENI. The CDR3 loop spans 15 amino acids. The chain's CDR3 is CASSPEISTNEKLFF. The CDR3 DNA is TGTGCCAGCTCACCAGAGATATCAACTAATGAAAAACTGTTTTTT. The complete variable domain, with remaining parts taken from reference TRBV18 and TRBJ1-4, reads NAGVMQNPRHLVRRRGQEARLRCSPMKGHSHVYWYRQLPEEGLKFMVYLQKENIIDESGMPKERFSAEFPKEGPSILRIQQVVRGDSAAYFCASSPEISTNEKLFFGSGTQLSVL.

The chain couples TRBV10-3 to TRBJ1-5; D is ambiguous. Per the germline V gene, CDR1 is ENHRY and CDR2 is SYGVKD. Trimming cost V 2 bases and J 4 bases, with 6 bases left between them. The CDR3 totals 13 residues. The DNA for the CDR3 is TGTGCCATCAGTGAGGGACGAAATCAGCCCCAGCATTTT. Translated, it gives CAISEGRNQPQHF.

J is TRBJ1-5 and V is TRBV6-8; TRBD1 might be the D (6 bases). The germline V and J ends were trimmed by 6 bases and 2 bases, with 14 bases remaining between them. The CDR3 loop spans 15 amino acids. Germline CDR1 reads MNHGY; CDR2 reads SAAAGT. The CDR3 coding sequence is TGTGCCAGCAGCGGACAGAAAATGGGCAATCAGCCCCAGCATTTT. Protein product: CASSGQKMGNQPQHF.

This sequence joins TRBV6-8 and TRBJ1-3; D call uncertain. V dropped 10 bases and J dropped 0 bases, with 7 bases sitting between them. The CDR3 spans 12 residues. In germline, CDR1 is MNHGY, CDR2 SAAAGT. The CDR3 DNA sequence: TGTGCCATCCAAGACTCTGGAAACACCATATATTTT. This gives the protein CAIQDSGNTIYF.

The CDR3 loop reads CASSLGLGYEQYF. The CDR3 DNA is TGTGCCAGCAGCCTGGGACTAGGCTACGAGCAGTACTTC. The genes are TRBV7-2 and TRBJ2-7; 8 bases agree with TRBD2. The CDR3 has 13 residues. Trimming cost V 5 bases and J 3 bases; bases outside gene matches: 3. Looked up from germline, CDR1 is SGHTA and CDR2 is FQGNSA.

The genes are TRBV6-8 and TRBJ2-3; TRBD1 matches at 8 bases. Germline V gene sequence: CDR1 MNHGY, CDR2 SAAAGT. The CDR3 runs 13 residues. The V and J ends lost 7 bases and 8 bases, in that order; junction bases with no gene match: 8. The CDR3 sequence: CASTGRGQATQYF. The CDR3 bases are TGTGCCAGCACTGGCAGGGGGCAAGCTACGCAGTATTTT.

This CDR3 is CASSHPGVSYEQYF. CDR3 bases: TGTGCCAGTAGCCACCCTGGGGTATCCTACGAGCAGTACTTC. V gene TRBV19 combines with J gene TRBJ2-7; D gene unclear. V was pared by 6 bases and J by 1 base, with 13 bases between. CDR1 is LNHDA, CDR2 SQIVND, per germline (reference sequence). This CDR3 is 14 amino acids long.

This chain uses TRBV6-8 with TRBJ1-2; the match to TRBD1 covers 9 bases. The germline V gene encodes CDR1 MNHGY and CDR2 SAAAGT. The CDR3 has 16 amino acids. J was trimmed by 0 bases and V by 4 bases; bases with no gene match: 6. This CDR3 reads CASSFSGQGTNYGYTF. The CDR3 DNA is TGTGCCAGCAGTTTCTCCGGACAGGGGACTAACTATGGCTACACCTTC.

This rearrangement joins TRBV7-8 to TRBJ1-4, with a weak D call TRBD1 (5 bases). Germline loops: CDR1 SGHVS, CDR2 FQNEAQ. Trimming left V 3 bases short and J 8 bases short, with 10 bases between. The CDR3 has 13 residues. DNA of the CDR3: TGTGCCAGCAGCTTTGGGGCCGGAGAAAAACTGTTTTTT. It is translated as CASSFGAGEKLFF.

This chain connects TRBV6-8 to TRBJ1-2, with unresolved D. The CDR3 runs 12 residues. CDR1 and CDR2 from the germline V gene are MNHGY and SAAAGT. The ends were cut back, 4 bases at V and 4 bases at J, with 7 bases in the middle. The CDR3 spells CASSSDGYGYTF. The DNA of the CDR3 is TGTGCCAGCAGTTCCGACGGCTATGGCTACACCTTC.

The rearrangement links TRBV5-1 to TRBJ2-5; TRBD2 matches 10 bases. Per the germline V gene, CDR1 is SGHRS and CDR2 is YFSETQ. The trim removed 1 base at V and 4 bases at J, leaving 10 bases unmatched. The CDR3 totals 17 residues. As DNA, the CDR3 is TGCGCCAGCAGCTTGCAGCGGGGGGGCATCATACGAGAGACCCAGTACTTC. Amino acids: CASSLQRGGIIRETQYF.

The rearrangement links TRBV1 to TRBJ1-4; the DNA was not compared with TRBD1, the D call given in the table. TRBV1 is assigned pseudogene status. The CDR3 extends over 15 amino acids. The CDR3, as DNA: TGCGCCAGCAGCCGCCCCGGGACAGGGGGCGAAAAACTGTTTTTT. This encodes CASSRPGTGGEKLFF.

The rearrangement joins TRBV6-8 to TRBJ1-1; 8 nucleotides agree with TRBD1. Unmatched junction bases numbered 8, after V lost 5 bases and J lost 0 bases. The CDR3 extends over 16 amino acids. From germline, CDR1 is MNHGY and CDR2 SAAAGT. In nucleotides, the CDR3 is TGTGCCAGCAGTCCCTGGACAGGGACCATGAACACTGAAGCTTTCTTT. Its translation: CASSPWTGTMNTEAFF.

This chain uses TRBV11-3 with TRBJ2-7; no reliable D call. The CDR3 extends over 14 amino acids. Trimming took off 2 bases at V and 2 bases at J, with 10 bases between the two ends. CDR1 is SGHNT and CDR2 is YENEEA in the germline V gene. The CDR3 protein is CASSLSAITYEQYF. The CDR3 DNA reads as TGTGCCAGCAGCTTATCCGCCATTACCTACGAGCAGTACTTC.

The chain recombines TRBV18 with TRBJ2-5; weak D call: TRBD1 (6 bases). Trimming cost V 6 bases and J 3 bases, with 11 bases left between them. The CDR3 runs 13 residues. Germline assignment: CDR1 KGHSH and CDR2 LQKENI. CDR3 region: CASSPGQKETQYF. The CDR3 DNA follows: TGTGCCAGCTCCCCAGGACAGAAAGAGACCCAGTACTTC.

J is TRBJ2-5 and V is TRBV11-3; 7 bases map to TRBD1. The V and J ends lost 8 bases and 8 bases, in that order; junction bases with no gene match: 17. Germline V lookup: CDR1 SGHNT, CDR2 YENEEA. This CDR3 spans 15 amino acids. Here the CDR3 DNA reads TGTGCCAGCGCTAGTCCCGGGACAGCTAGAGATACCCAGTACTTC. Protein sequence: CASASPGTARDTQYF.

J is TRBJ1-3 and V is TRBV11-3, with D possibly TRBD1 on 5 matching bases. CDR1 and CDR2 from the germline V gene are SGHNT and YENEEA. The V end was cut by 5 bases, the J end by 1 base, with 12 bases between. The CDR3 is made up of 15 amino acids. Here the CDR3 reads CASSTQPGSGNTIYF. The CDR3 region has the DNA TGTGCCAGCAGCACTCAACCAGGGTCTGGAAACACCATATATTTT.

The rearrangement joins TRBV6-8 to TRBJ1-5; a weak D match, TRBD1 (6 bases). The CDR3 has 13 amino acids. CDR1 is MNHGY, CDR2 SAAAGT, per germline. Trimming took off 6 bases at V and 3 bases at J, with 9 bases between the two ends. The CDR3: CASRDSYNQPQHF. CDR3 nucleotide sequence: TGTGCCAGCAGGGACAGCTACAATCAGCCCCAGCATTTT.

The CDR3 loop is CAISESGYPYNEQFF. CDR3 coding DNA: TGTGCCATCAGTGAGTCAGGGTACCCCTACAATGAGCAGTTCTTC. The chain links TRBV10-3 to TRBJ2-1; D unclear. Between the trimmed V and J ends, which lost 0 bases and 2 bases, there was a span of 8 bases. The CDR3 covers 15 residues. The V gene's germline CDR1 is ENHRY and CDR2 SYGVKD.

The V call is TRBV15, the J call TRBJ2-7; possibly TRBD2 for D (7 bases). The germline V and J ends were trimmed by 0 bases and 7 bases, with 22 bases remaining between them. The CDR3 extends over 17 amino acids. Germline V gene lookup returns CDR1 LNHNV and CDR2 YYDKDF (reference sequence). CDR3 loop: CATSRDRSRGALHEQYF. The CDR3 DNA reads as TGTGCCACCAGCAGAGATCGGTCCCGGGGGGCGCTTCATGAGCAGTACTTC.

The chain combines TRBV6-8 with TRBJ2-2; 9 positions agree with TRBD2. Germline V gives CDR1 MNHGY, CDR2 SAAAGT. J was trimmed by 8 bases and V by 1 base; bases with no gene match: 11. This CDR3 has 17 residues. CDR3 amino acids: CASSYWGLAGTRGELFF. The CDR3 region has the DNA TGTGCCAGCAGTTACTGGGGTCTAGCGGGGACCAGGGGGGAGCTGTTTTTT.

The CDR3: CASSLGVTGLNAEAFF. CDR3 nucleotide sequence: TGTGCCAGCAGCTTAGGCGTCACAGGCTTAAATGCTGAAGCTTTCTTT. J is TRBJ1-1 and V is TRBV7-6; possible D gene TRBD1, 5 bases. The germline V gene has CDR1 SGHVS and CDR2 FNYEAQ. This CDR3 is 16 amino acids long. V lost 1 base to trimming and J lost 6 bases, with 18 bases between them.

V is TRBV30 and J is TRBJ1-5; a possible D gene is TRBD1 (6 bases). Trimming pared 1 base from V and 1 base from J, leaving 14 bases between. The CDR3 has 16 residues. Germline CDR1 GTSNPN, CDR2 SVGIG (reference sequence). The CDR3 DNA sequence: TGTGCCTGGAGTGCTTACGACAGGACAAGCAATCAGCCCCAGCATTTT. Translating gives CAWSAYDRTSNQPQHF.

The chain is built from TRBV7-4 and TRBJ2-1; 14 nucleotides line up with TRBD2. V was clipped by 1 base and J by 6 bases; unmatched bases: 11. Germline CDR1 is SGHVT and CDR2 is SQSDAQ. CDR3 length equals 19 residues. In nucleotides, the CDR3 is TGTGCCAGCAGCTTAGGGTACGGGACTAGCGGGAGAGGTATCAATGAGCAGTTCTTC. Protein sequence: CASSLGYGTSGRGINEQFF.

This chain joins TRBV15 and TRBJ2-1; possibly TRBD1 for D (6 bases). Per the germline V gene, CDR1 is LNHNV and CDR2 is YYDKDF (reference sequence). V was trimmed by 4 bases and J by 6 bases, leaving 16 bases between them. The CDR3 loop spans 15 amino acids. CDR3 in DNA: TGTGCCACCAGCACCGGTGGGGGCTCCCGCAATGAGCAGTTCTTC. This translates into CATSTGGGSRNEQFF.

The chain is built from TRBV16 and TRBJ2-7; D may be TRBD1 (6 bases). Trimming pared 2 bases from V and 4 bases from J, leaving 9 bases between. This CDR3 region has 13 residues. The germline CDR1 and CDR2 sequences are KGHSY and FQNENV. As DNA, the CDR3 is TGTGCCAGCAGCCAACGACAGGCTTACGAGCAGTACGTC. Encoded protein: CASSQRQAYEQYV.